Described below is a single TCR beta chain sequence and its context. Its antigen is unknown. The data derive from a study of T cell responses to AZD1222 COVID-19 vaccine. CDR3 length: 16 residues. After removal of 1 base from V and 5 bases from J, the junction contained 4 bases not matched to a gene. Germline V gene lookup returns CDR1 LNHNV and CDR2 YYDKDF (reference sequence). The study, taken as a whole, reports: Only 5 or 6 people who got AZD1222 tested seropositive at baseline. Mostly white British, mostly female donors; authors suggested clonal diversity may be underestimated.

Produced via immunoSEQ multiplex PCR; TCRdb's table is partial and in-frame only. The repertoire includes about 140,000 clones, around 93% of them detected once, and around 3.5% sits in the top ten. The chain uses TRBV15 and TRBJ2-1; TRBD2 agrees at 11 bases. Sample: peripheral blood, taken 28 days after the second AZD1222 dose. This sequence was found in an adult who received the AZD1222 COVID-19 vaccine. The CDR3 nucleotides read TGTGCCACCAGCAGAGTTAAACTAGCGGGAGACAATGAGCAGTTCTTC. Its translation: CATSRVKLAGDNEQFF.